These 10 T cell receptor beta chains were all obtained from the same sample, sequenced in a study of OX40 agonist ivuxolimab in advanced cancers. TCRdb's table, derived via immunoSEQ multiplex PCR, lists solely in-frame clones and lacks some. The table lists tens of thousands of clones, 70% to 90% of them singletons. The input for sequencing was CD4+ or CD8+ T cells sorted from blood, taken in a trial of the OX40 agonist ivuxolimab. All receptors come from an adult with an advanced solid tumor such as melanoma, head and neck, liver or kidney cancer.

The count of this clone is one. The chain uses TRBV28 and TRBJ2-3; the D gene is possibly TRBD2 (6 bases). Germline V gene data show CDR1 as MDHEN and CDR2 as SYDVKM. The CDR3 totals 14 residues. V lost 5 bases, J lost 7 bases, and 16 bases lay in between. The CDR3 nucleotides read TGTGCCAGCAGTCCCCCGGGCGGGGTGTATACGCAGTATTTT. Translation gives CASSPPGGVYTQYF.

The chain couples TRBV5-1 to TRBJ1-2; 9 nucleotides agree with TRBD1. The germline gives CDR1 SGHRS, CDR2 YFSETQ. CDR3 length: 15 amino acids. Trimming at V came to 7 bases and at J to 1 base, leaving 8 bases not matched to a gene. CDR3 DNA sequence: TGCGCCAGCTCCGGGACAGGGAACATTAACTATGGCTACACCTTC. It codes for CASSGTGNINYGYTF.

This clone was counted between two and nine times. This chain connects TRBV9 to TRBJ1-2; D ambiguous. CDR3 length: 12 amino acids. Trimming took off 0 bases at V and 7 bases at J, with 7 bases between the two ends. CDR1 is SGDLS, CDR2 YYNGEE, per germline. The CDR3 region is CASSVVWGGYTF. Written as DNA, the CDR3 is TGTGCCAGCAGCGTAGTATGGGGTGGCTACACCTTC.

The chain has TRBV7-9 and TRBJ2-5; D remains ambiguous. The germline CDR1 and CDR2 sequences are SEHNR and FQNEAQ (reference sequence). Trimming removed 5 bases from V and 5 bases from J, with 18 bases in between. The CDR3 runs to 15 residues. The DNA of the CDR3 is TGTGCCAGCAGCCCCACTGGTTCCTCATTTGAGACCCAGTACTTC. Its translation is CASSPTGSSFETQYF.

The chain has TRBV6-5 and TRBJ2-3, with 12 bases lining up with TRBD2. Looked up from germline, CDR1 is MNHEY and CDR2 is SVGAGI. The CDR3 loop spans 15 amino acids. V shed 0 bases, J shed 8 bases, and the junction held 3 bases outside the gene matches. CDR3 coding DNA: TGTGCCAGCAGTTACTCGACTAGCGGGGGAGGTACGCAGTATTTT. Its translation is CASSYSTSGGGTQYF.

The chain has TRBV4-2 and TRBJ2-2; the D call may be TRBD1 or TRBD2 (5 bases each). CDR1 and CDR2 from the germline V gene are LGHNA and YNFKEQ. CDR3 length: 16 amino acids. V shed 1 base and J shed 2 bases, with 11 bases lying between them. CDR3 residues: CASSQVRGTNTGELFF. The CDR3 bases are TGTGCCAGCAGCCAAGTGAGGGGAACAAACACCGGGGAGCTGTTTTTT.

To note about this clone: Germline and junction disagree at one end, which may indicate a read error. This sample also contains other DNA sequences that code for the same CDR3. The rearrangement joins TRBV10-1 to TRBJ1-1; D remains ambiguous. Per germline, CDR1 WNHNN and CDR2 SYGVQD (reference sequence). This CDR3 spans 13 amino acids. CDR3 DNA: TGCGCCAGCAGTGTTAAGCCGAACACTGAGGCTTTCTTT. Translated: CASSVKPNTEAFF.

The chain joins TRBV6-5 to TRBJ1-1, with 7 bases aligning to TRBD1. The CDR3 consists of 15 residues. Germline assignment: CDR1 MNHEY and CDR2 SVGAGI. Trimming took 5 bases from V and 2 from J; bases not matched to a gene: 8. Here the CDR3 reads CASSHPTGLNTEAFF. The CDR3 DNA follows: TGTGCCAGCAGTCACCCGACAGGGCTTAACACTGAAGCTTTCTTT.

The CDR3 region is CASSPDPAETQYF. As DNA, the CDR3 is TGTGCCAGCAGCCCCGACCCCGCGGAGACCCAGTACTTC. V and J are TRBV5-4 and TRBJ2-5; the D is unclear. The ends were cut back, 4 bases at V and 5 bases at J, with 12 bases in the middle. Per the germline V gene, CDR1 is SGHNT and CDR2 is YYREEE (reference sequence). This CDR3 spans 13 amino acids.

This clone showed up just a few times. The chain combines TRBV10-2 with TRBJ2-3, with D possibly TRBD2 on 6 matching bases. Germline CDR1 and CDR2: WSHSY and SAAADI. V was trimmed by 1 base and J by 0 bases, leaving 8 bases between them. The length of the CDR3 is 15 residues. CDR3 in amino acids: CASSEFAGSTDTQYF. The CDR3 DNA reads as TGCGCCAGCAGTGAGTTTGCGGGGAGCACAGATACGCAGTATTTT.